The rows below give T cell receptor beta chains drawn from one sample of a study of T cells in Graves' hyperthyroidism and ophthalmopathy. TCRdb analysed the multiplex PCR reads with MiXCR anew, one entry per CDR3 protein. Of around 600,000 distinct CDR3 sequences in the sample, more than 15% were seen once. Sequencing used blood. These receptors were collected from a woman aged 40 to 50 with Graves' ophthalmopathy. The CDR3 runs from the conserved cysteine through the conserved F or W. The D gene is left open where the match is weak. The size field is filled for only some rows; it gives once, few, many or a size class.

clone_size: many; v_call: TRBV6-1; j_call: TRBJ2-3; d_call: TRBD1; cdr3_nt: TGTGCCAGCAGCCGCTTCGCCGGACAGGCAGATACGCAGTATTTT; cdr3_aa: CASSRFAGQADTQYF
clone_size: NA; v_call: TRBV5-8; j_call: TRBJ1-1; d_call: NA; cdr3_nt: TGTGCCAGCAGCCCGGTGGTGACAGCGTTTGAAGCTTTCTTT; cdr3_aa: CASSPVVTAFEAFF
clone_size: many; v_call: TRBV28; j_call: TRBJ2-1; d_call: TRBD2; cdr3_nt: TGTGCCAGCAGTTCTAGCGGGACCTACAATGAGCAGTTCTTC; cdr3_aa: CASSSSGTYNEQFF
clone_size: many; v_call: TRBV12-3/TRBV12-4; j_call: TRBJ1-2; d_call: NA; cdr3_nt: TGTGCCAGCAGTGAGGGACCGGTCTATGGCTACACCTTC; cdr3_aa: CASSEGPVYGYTF
clone_size: few; v_call: TRBV9; j_call: TRBJ1-1; d_call: NA; cdr3_nt: TGTGCCAGCAGCGAACACGGATTGGGCACTGAAGCTTTCTTT; cdr3_aa: CASSEHGLGTEAFF
clone_size: NA; v_call: TRBV19; j_call: TRBJ1-5; d_call: NA; cdr3_nt: TGTGCCAGTAGTACCGTTAGCAATCAGCCCCAGCATTTT; cdr3_aa: CASSTVSNQPQHF
clone_size: many; v_call: TRBV6-1; j_call: TRBJ2-3; d_call: NA; cdr3_nt: TGTGCCAGCAGTCCGGACTACTTGGGGGATACGCAGTATTTT; cdr3_aa: CASSPDYLGDTQYF
clone_size: NA; v_call: TRBV11-2; j_call: TRBJ1-6; d_call: NA; cdr3_nt: TGTGCCAGCAGTTCGGGACACGGCAATTCACCCCTCCACTTT; cdr3_aa: CASSSGHGNSPLHF
clone_size: many; v_call: TRBV3-1; j_call: TRBJ2-5; d_call: TRBD2; cdr3_nt: TGTGCCAGCAGTCAGAACGGACTAGGGGAGACCCAGTACTTC; cdr3_aa: CASSQNGLGETQYF
clone_size: few; v_call: TRBV7-2; j_call: TRBJ2-7; d_call: TRBD2; cdr3_nt: TGTGCCAGCAGCCCTAGGGCGGGACTAGCGGGTTCCTACGAGCAGTACTTC; cdr3_aa: CASSPRAGLAGSYEQYF
clone_size: many; v_call: TRBV2; j_call: TRBJ1-5; d_call: NA; cdr3_nt: TGTGCCAGCAGGGGGGCGGGAGGTCAGCCCCAGCATTTT; cdr3_aa: CASRGAGGQPQHF
clone_size: NA; v_call: TRBV19; j_call: TRBJ2-7; d_call: TRBD2; cdr3_nt: TGTGCCAGTACCATGGAGGGGACTAGCGGGATTTACGAGCAGTACTTC; cdr3_aa: CASTMEGTSGIYEQYF
clone_size: NA; v_call: TRBV2; j_call: TRBJ1-5; d_call: NA; cdr3_nt: TGTGCCAGCAGGATACAGTCTAATCAGCCCCAGCATTTT; cdr3_aa: CASRIQSNQPQHF
clone_size: many; v_call: TRBV18; j_call: TRBJ1-2; d_call: TRBD1; cdr3_nt: TGTGCCAGCTCACCGGGACAGCAGGATGGCTACACCTTC; cdr3_aa: CASSPGQQDGYTF
clone_size: many; v_call: TRBV30; j_call: TRBJ2-1; d_call: TRBD2; cdr3_nt: TGTGCCTGGAGTGGGAGACTAGCGGGAACGTACAATGAGCAGTTCTTC; cdr3_aa: CAWSGRLAGTYNEQFF
clone_size: NA; v_call: TRBV16; j_call: TRBJ2-5; d_call: NA; cdr3_nt: TGTGCCAGCAGCCAAACCTTGACGGTACAAGAGACCCAGTACTTC; cdr3_aa: CASSQTLTVQETQYF
clone_size: NA; v_call: TRBV6-1; j_call: TRBJ2-6; d_call: TRBD1; cdr3_nt: TGTGCCAGCAGTCCCCAGGGGGCTTACGGGGCCAACGTCCTGACTTTC; cdr3_aa: CASSPQGAYGANVLTF
clone_size: NA; v_call: TRBV27; j_call: TRBJ1-6; d_call: TRBD1; cdr3_nt: TGTGCCAGCACCGGGACAGGGGGTTCACCCCTCCACTTT; cdr3_aa: CASTGTGGSPLHF
clone_size: many; v_call: TRBV20-1; j_call: TRBJ1-1; d_call: NA; cdr3_nt: TGCAGTGCCCGCCGGGACATGAACACTGAAGCTTTCTTT; cdr3_aa: CSARRDMNTEAFF
clone_size: few; v_call: TRBV10-3; j_call: TRBJ1-1; d_call: TRBD1; cdr3_nt: TGTGCCACCAGGGACAGGGCTTACATGAACACTGAAGCTTTCTTT; cdr3_aa: CATRDRAYMNTEAFF
clone_size: many; v_call: TRBV7-2; j_call: TRBJ1-2; d_call: NA; cdr3_nt: TGTGCCAGCAGCTTAGATGGCCTAGGGGGCTACACCTTC; cdr3_aa: CASSLDGLGGYTF
clone_size: many; v_call: TRBV20-1; j_call: TRBJ2-2; d_call: TRBD1; cdr3_nt: TGCAGTGCTACGGACAGGGGAGGGATCGGGGAGCTGTTTTTT; cdr3_aa: CSATDRGGIGELFF
clone_size: NA; v_call: TRBV19; j_call: TRBJ1-4; d_call: NA; cdr3_nt: TGTGCCAGTAGTATTGTTTCGAGGGTCGGAGAAAAACTGTTTTTT; cdr3_aa: CASSIVSRVGEKLFF
clone_size: many; v_call: TRBV24-1; j_call: TRBJ1-1; d_call: NA; cdr3_nt: TGTGCCACCAGTGGCGATGGGGGGGGCACTGAAGCTTTCTTT; cdr3_aa: CATSGDGGGTEAFF
clone_size: NA; v_call: TRBV7-2; j_call: TRBJ2-3; d_call: NA; cdr3_nt: TGTGCCAGCACCTTATTAAGAATGACAGATACGCAGTATTTT; cdr3_aa: CASTLLRMTDTQYF
clone_size: many; v_call: TRBV5-8; j_call: TRBJ2-1; d_call: NA; cdr3_nt: TGTGCCAGCAGCTTAACAGGTCCCTCCTACAATGAGCAGTTCTTC; cdr3_aa: CASSLTGPSYNEQFF
clone_size: many; v_call: TRBV28; j_call: TRBJ2-1; d_call: TRBD2; cdr3_nt: TGTGCCAGCAGCCCCGGTCAAGGGACTAGTACCCTAGGTCTGCAGTTCTTC; cdr3_aa: CASSPGQGTSTLGLQFF
clone_size: NA; v_call: TRBV4-2; j_call: TRBJ1-4; d_call: NA; cdr3_nt: TGTGCCAGCAGCCAAGATCCGAGGGGGGGAGAGAATGAAAAACTGTTTTTT; cdr3_aa: CASSQDPRGGENEKLFF
clone_size: many; v_call: TRBV7-9; j_call: TRBJ2-3; d_call: NA; cdr3_nt: TGTGCCAGCAGCTCCCAGGGTTATTGGAGCACAGATACGCAGTATTTT; cdr3_aa: CASSSQGYWSTDTQYF
clone_size: NA; v_call: TRBV4-2; j_call: TRBJ2-3; d_call: TRBD2; cdr3_nt: TGTGCCAGCAGCCTATCAATGACTAGCGTCACAGATACGCAGTATTTT; cdr3_aa: CASSLSMTSVTDTQYF
clone_size: many; v_call: TRBV20-1; j_call: TRBJ2-1; d_call: NA; cdr3_nt: TGCAGTGCTAGCTACGGGAGCTCCTACAATGAGCAGTTCTTC; cdr3_aa: CSASYGSSYNEQFF
clone_size: NA; v_call: TRBV11-1; j_call: TRBJ2-5; d_call: NA; cdr3_nt: TGTGCCAGCAGCTTGGCAGGGGAGGAGGCCCAGTACTTC; cdr3_aa: CASSLAGEEAQYF
clone_size: many; v_call: TRBV7-2; j_call: TRBJ2-3; d_call: NA; cdr3_nt: TGTGCCAGCAGCTTATGGGTGTCCACAGATACGCAGTATTTT; cdr3_aa: CASSLWVSTDTQYF
clone_size: many; v_call: TRBV18; j_call: TRBJ2-7; d_call: TRBD1; cdr3_nt: TGTGCCAGCTCACCAGCCCCAGGGGGCTCCTACGAGCAGTACTTC; cdr3_aa: CASSPAPGGSYEQYF
clone_size: few; v_call: TRBV30; j_call: TRBJ2-7; d_call: NA; cdr3_nt: TGTGCCTGGAGTGAAATTTTGGGTCCGTACGAGCAGTACTTC; cdr3_aa: CAWSEILGPYEQYF
clone_size: few; v_call: TRBV5-1; j_call: TRBJ2-1; d_call: NA; cdr3_nt: TGCGCCAGCAGCCAAAGAGGCAGACCAGGCGATGAGCAGTTCTTC; cdr3_aa: CASSQRGRPGDEQFF
clone_size: few; v_call: TRBV5-1; j_call: TRBJ1-1; d_call: NA; cdr3_nt: TGCGCCAGCAGCTTCCAGGGGATAGTAGACACTGAAGCTTTCTTT; cdr3_aa: CASSFQGIVDTEAFF
clone_size: NA; v_call: TRBV4-1; j_call: TRBJ2-1; d_call: NA; cdr3_nt: TGCGCCAGCAGCCAACGGGATGAGCAGTTCTTC; cdr3_aa: CASSQRDEQFF
clone_size: many; v_call: TRBV3-1; j_call: TRBJ1-6; d_call: NA; cdr3_nt: TGTGCCAGCAGCCAAAGAGTGGGTTCACCCCTCCACTTT; cdr3_aa: CASSQRVGSPLHF
clone_size: NA; v_call: TRBV6-2/TRBV6-3; j_call: TRBJ1-2; d_call: TRBD1; cdr3_nt: TGTGCCAGCACCCGACAGGGAATCTATGGCTACACCTTC; cdr3_aa: CASTRQGIYGYTF
clone_size: few; v_call: TRBV13; j_call: TRBJ1-4; d_call: NA; cdr3_nt: TGTGCCAGCAGCGCCTCCTGGGGGGGCAAGGATCTTGAAAAACTGTTTTTT; cdr3_aa: CASSASWGGKDLEKLFF
clone_size: many; v_call: TRBV20-1; j_call: TRBJ2-1; d_call: TRBD2; cdr3_nt: TGCAGTGCTAAAACTAGCGGGAGGGCCGAGCAGTTCTTC; cdr3_aa: CSAKTSGRAEQFF
clone_size: many; v_call: TRBV18; j_call: TRBJ1-1; d_call: TRBD1; cdr3_nt: TGTGCCAGCTCACCAAGTGAGGACAGGGTAGGCACTGAAGCTTTCTTT; cdr3_aa: CASSPSEDRVGTEAFF
clone_size: many; v_call: TRBV12-3/TRBV12-4; j_call: TRBJ1-5; d_call: TRBD1; cdr3_nt: TGTGCCAGCAGTCCGGGACAGGCTAATCAGCCCCAGCATTTT; cdr3_aa: CASSPGQANQPQHF
clone_size: many; v_call: TRBV12-3/TRBV12-4; j_call: TRBJ2-7; d_call: NA; cdr3_nt: TGTGCCAGCACAACCCGGGGGAGCGACTACGAGCAGTACTTC; cdr3_aa: CASTTRGSDYEQYF
clone_size: many; v_call: TRBV30; j_call: TRBJ2-3; d_call: NA; cdr3_nt: TGTGCCTGGAGTGTACCAGATACGCAGTATTTT; cdr3_aa: CAWSVPDTQYF
clone_size: many; v_call: TRBV2; j_call: TRBJ2-7; d_call: NA; cdr3_nt: TGTGCCAGCAGGGGCCCAGGCTACGAGCAGTACTTC; cdr3_aa: CASRGPGYEQYF
clone_size: few; v_call: TRBV18; j_call: TRBJ2-3; d_call: NA; cdr3_nt: TGTGCCAGCTCACCACCGTCCAGCGGTACCTTCACAGATACGCAGTATTTT; cdr3_aa: CASSPPSSGTFTDTQYF
clone_size: NA; v_call: TRBV13; j_call: TRBJ2-2; d_call: TRBD2; cdr3_nt: TGTGCCAGCAGCTCCAAGCGGGAGAACACCGGGGAGCTGTTTTTT; cdr3_aa: CASSSKRENTGELFF
clone_size: many; v_call: TRBV7-8; j_call: TRBJ2-1; d_call: TRBD2; cdr3_nt: TGTGCCAGCATGTACGGGGGGGATTACAATGAGCAGTTCTTC; cdr3_aa: CASMYGGDYNEQFF
clone_size: NA; v_call: TRBV10-3; j_call: TRBJ2-1; d_call: TRBD2; cdr3_nt: TGTGCCATCAGTGCCCCCCCCGGACTAGCGGGATCCTACAATGAGCAGTTCTTC; cdr3_aa: CAISAPPGLAGSYNEQFF